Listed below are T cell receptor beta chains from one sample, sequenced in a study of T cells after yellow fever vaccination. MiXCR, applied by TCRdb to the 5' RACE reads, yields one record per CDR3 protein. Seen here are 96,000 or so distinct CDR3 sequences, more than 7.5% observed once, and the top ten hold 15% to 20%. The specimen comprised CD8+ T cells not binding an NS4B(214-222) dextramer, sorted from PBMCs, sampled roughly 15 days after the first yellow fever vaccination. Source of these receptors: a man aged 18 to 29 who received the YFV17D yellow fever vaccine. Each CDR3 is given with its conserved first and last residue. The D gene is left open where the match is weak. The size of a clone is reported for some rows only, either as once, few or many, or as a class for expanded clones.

cdr3_nt: TGTGCCAGCAGCTTTATATCGGGACAGGGTCCCTACAATGAGCAGTTCTTC
cdr3_aa: CASSFISGQGPYNEQFF
j_call: TRBJ2-1
d_call: TRBD1
clone_size: few
v_call: TRBV7-9

cdr3_nt: TGCAGTGCTAGAGAACAAGGGGTCGGCTATGGCTACACCTTC
cdr3_aa: CSAREQGVGYGYTF
j_call: TRBJ1-2
d_call: NA
clone_size: NA
v_call: TRBV20-1

cdr3_nt: TGTGCCAGCAGCCTTCCAGGGAGAGTCCAAGCTTTCTTT
cdr3_aa: CASSLPGRVQAFF
j_call: TRBJ1-1
d_call: NA
clone_size: few
v_call: TRBV11-2

cdr3_nt: TGTGCCAGCTGGAGACAGCGGGGGCTGCCCCTCAGCACAGATACGCAGTATTTT
cdr3_aa: CASWRQRGLPLSTDTQYF
j_call: TRBJ2-3
d_call: TRBD2
clone_size: NA
v_call: TRBV3-1

cdr3_nt: TGTGCCAGCAGCCACCATCCTTCACCCGCCAACTATGGCTACACCTTC
cdr3_aa: CASSHHPSPANYGYTF
j_call: TRBJ1-2
d_call: NA
clone_size: few
v_call: TRBV7-9

cdr3_nt: TGTGCCAGCAGCTACCCTCGCGGCAGGGATCAAGAGACCCAGTACTTC
cdr3_aa: CASSYPRGRDQETQYF
j_call: TRBJ2-5
d_call: NA
clone_size: few
v_call: TRBV7-9

cdr3_nt: TGTGCCAGCAGTTCGGACAGGACGAACACTGAAGCTTTCTTT
cdr3_aa: CASSSDRTNTEAFF
j_call: TRBJ1-1
d_call: TRBD1
clone_size: NA
v_call: TRBV12-3/TRBV12-4

cdr3_nt: TGCGCCAGCAGCTTGGGACAGGGGGCATACGAGCAGTACTTC
cdr3_aa: CASSLGQGAYEQYF
j_call: TRBJ2-7
d_call: TRBD1
clone_size: NA
v_call: TRBV5-1

cdr3_nt: TGTGCCAGCAGCCAAGATATCGGGTACGAGCAGTACTTC
cdr3_aa: CASSQDIGYEQYF
j_call: TRBJ2-7
d_call: NA
clone_size: many
v_call: TRBV14

cdr3_nt: TGCGCCAGCAGCCCCCAGCGAGGAGGCTACGAGCAGTACTTC
cdr3_aa: CASSPQRGGYEQYF
j_call: TRBJ2-7
d_call: NA
clone_size: NA
v_call: TRBV4-3

cdr3_nt: TGTGCCAGCAGCTTCTCGCAGGGGGCAGATACGCAGTATTTT
cdr3_aa: CASSFSQGADTQYF
j_call: TRBJ2-3
d_call: TRBD1
clone_size: NA
v_call: TRBV5-4

cdr3_nt: TGTGCCAGCAGCTTAGCGACCGGACAGGGACGGATGGATAGCAATCAGCCCCAGCATTTT
cdr3_aa: CASSLATGQGRMDSNQPQHF
j_call: TRBJ1-5
d_call: TRBD1
clone_size: NA
v_call: TRBV7-2

cdr3_nt: TGCGCCAGCAGCCAATCTTCAACGGCGGACACTGAAGCTTTCTTT
cdr3_aa: CASSQSSTADTEAFF
j_call: TRBJ1-1
d_call: NA
clone_size: NA
v_call: TRBV4-3

cdr3_nt: TGTGCCAGCAGCCTGCGACAGGGTGTCTACACTGAAGCTTTCTTT
cdr3_aa: CASSLRQGVYTEAFF
j_call: TRBJ1-1
d_call: TRBD1
clone_size: NA
v_call: TRBV5-5

cdr3_nt: TGTGCCAGCAGTTTTTGGGCAGGGGACAGAGAGAACACTGAAGCTTTCTTT
cdr3_aa: CASSFWAGDRENTEAFF
j_call: TRBJ1-1
d_call: TRBD1
clone_size: NA
v_call: TRBV12-3/TRBV12-4

cdr3_nt: TGTGCCAGCAGCGAGTCTAGGGAGACCCAGTACTTC
cdr3_aa: CASSESRETQYF
j_call: TRBJ2-5
d_call: NA
clone_size: NA
v_call: TRBV5-4

cdr3_nt: TGCGCCAGCAGCTTGGGGCAGCTTACCAATCTAGCCAAAAACATTCAGTACTTC
cdr3_aa: CASSLGQLTNLAKNIQYF
j_call: TRBJ2-4
d_call: NA
clone_size: few
v_call: TRBV5-1

cdr3_nt: TGCAGCACTCAAGACAGGTTTAACTATGGCTACACCTTC
cdr3_aa: CSTQDRFNYGYTF
j_call: TRBJ1-2
d_call: NA
clone_size: NA
v_call: TRBV29-1

cdr3_nt: TGTGCCACCAGTGCGACCGGGACAGGGGGCACTGAGCAGTTCTTC
cdr3_aa: CATSATGTGGTEQFF
j_call: TRBJ2-1
d_call: TRBD1
clone_size: many
v_call: TRBV24-1

cdr3_nt: TGTGCCAGTAGTACAGGGGGCGGATTCTACGAGCAGTACTTC
cdr3_aa: CASSTGGGFYEQYF
j_call: TRBJ2-7
d_call: TRBD1
clone_size: few
v_call: TRBV19

cdr3_nt: TGTGCCAGCAGTTACCCACCAACTTTTCTAGCGGGGCGGGCCTACGAGCAGTACTTC
cdr3_aa: CASSYPPTFLAGRAYEQYF
j_call: TRBJ2-7
d_call: TRBD2
clone_size: NA
v_call: TRBV6-5

cdr3_nt: TGTGCCAGCAGTGCCCTGGACAGTCGCACCGGGGAGCTGTTTTTT
cdr3_aa: CASSALDSRTGELFF
j_call: TRBJ2-2
d_call: NA
clone_size: NA
v_call: TRBV27

cdr3_nt: TGCGCCAGCAGCCTCACCCTCCCTCCTAGCGGGGGGGCCAATGAGCAGTTCTTC
cdr3_aa: CASSLTLPPSGGANEQFF
j_call: TRBJ2-1
d_call: TRBD2
clone_size: many
v_call: TRBV4-3

cdr3_nt: TGTGCCAGCAGCTCGCCGGGCCTCGCTCTGTATTTT
cdr3_aa: CASSSPGLALYF
j_call: TRBJ2-3
d_call: NA
clone_size: NA
v_call: TRBV11-2

cdr3_nt: TGCGCCAGCAGCCATCATAACACCGGGGAGCTGTTTTTT
cdr3_aa: CASSHHNTGELFF
j_call: TRBJ2-2
d_call: NA
clone_size: NA
v_call: TRBV4-1

cdr3_nt: TGTGCCTGCACCCAAGACCACTTCTCCGGGGCGGCCTACAATGAGCAGTTCTTC
cdr3_aa: CACTQDHFSGAAYNEQFF
j_call: TRBJ2-1
d_call: NA
clone_size: NA
v_call: TRBV3-1

cdr3_nt: TGTGCCAGCAGGCGAGGACAGGGGGTTGCAGAGACCCAGTACTTC
cdr3_aa: CASRRGQGVAETQYF
j_call: TRBJ2-5
d_call: TRBD1
clone_size: few
v_call: TRBV6-1

cdr3_nt: TGTGCCATCAGACGCAGGACTACCGAGATCTCAGATACGCAGTATTTT
cdr3_aa: CAIRRRTTEISDTQYF
j_call: TRBJ2-3
d_call: NA
clone_size: NA
v_call: TRBV10-3

cdr3_nt: TGTGCCAGCAGTTTCCGCTACACAGATACGCAGTATTTT
cdr3_aa: CASSFRYTDTQYF
j_call: TRBJ2-3
d_call: NA
clone_size: few
v_call: TRBV27

cdr3_nt: TGTGCCAGCAGCTTAGCAGCCCCCACATCCCTAGGTTGGGCTGAAGCTTTCTTT
cdr3_aa: CASSLAAPTSLGWAEAFF
j_call: TRBJ1-1
d_call: NA
clone_size: many
v_call: TRBV7-6

cdr3_nt: TGTGCCAGCAGCCCTCGCTGGGGGTTGGGGAACGCAGATACGCAGTATTTT
cdr3_aa: CASSPRWGLGNADTQYF
j_call: TRBJ2-3
d_call: NA
clone_size: few
v_call: TRBV7-9

cdr3_nt: TGCGCCAGCGGCGACAGGGGTAAGCAAGATACGCAGTATTTT
cdr3_aa: CASGDRGKQDTQYF
j_call: TRBJ2-3
d_call: TRBD1
clone_size: NA
v_call: TRBV4-1

cdr3_nt: TGCAGTGCCTACGGTACCTCTAACTATGGCTACACCTTC
cdr3_aa: CSAYGTSNYGYTF
j_call: TRBJ1-2
d_call: NA
clone_size: NA
v_call: TRBV20-1

cdr3_nt: TGTGCCAGCAGCGTAGAGGCAGGGCCTCCCAAAAACATTCAGTACTTC
cdr3_aa: CASSVEAGPPKNIQYF
j_call: TRBJ2-4
d_call: NA
clone_size: NA
v_call: TRBV9

cdr3_nt: TGTGCCAGCAGTTCCGGACAGCTCCGCACAGATACGCAGTATTTT
cdr3_aa: CASSSGQLRTDTQYF
j_call: TRBJ2-3
d_call: NA
clone_size: few
v_call: TRBV12-3/TRBV12-4

cdr3_nt: TGCGCCAGCAGCCAAGAGGTTCGGAGCGGCCAAGAGACCCAGTACTTC
cdr3_aa: CASSQEVRSGQETQYF
j_call: TRBJ2-5
d_call: NA
clone_size: few
v_call: TRBV4-1

cdr3_nt: TGTGCCAGTAGTATACTAGCGGGGGAGCAGTTCTTC
cdr3_aa: CASSILAGEQFF
j_call: TRBJ2-1
d_call: TRBD2
clone_size: few
v_call: TRBV19

cdr3_nt: TGTGCCAGCAGCGCCCTAACGGGGGCGGGGGAAGCTTTCTTT
cdr3_aa: CASSALTGAGEAFF
j_call: TRBJ1-1
d_call: NA
clone_size: NA
v_call: TRBV7-9

cdr3_nt: TGTGCCAGCAGCAATTTGCCCGGGGCTGAAGCTTTCTTT
cdr3_aa: CASSNLPGAEAFF
j_call: TRBJ1-1
d_call: NA
clone_size: few
v_call: TRBV7-2

cdr3_nt: TGTGCCAGCAGTCAAAGGGACAGGGGGCTGTCTGGGGCCAACGTCCTGACTTTC
cdr3_aa: CASSQRDRGLSGANVLTF
j_call: TRBJ2-6
d_call: TRBD1
clone_size: NA
v_call: TRBV12-3/TRBV12-4

cdr3_nt: TGTGCCAGCAGTGCGACAGCCTACAATGAGCAGTTCTTC
cdr3_aa: CASSATAYNEQFF
j_call: TRBJ2-1
d_call: NA
clone_size: many
v_call: TRBV2

cdr3_nt: TGTGCCAGCAGCTTAGGCCCGTCCCGGACAGTCCAAGAGACCCAGTACTTC
cdr3_aa: CASSLGPSRTVQETQYF
j_call: TRBJ2-5
d_call: NA
clone_size: NA
v_call: TRBV11-2

cdr3_nt: TGTGCCAGCAAGATTGACAGGAGCCCGTACTACGAGCAGTACTTC
cdr3_aa: CASKIDRSPYYEQYF
j_call: TRBJ2-7
d_call: NA
clone_size: few
v_call: TRBV6-1

cdr3_nt: TGCAGCGATTTACTGGGAGGGGGCTACACCTTC
cdr3_aa: CSDLLGGGYTF
j_call: TRBJ1-2
d_call: NA
clone_size: NA
v_call: TRBV29-1

cdr3_nt: TGTGCCAGCAGTTACAGCGGGGGGACCGGGGAGCTGTTTTTT
cdr3_aa: CASSYSGGTGELFF
j_call: TRBJ2-2
d_call: TRBD2
clone_size: many
v_call: TRBV6-5

cdr3_nt: TGTGCCAGCAGCTCCGGGACTAGTCCAAGCACAGATACGCAGTATTTT
cdr3_aa: CASSSGTSPSTDTQYF
j_call: TRBJ2-3
d_call: TRBD2
clone_size: NA
v_call: TRBV7-3

cdr3_nt: TGTGCCAGCAGCCGCAGACTAGCGGGGGGGCGAGTAGATGAGCAGTTCTTC
cdr3_aa: CASSRRLAGGRVDEQFF
j_call: TRBJ2-1
d_call: TRBD2
clone_size: NA
v_call: TRBV4-2

cdr3_nt: TGTGCCAGCAGCCCCCTTGGGTCGGGTGGCTACACCTTC
cdr3_aa: CASSPLGSGGYTF
j_call: TRBJ1-2
d_call: NA
clone_size: NA
v_call: TRBV6-1

cdr3_nt: TGTGCCAGTACGAGGGGGCGCACTGGTTATTCACCCCTCCACTTT
cdr3_aa: CASTRGRTGYSPLHF
j_call: TRBJ1-6
d_call: TRBD1
clone_size: NA
v_call: TRBV19

cdr3_nt: TGCAGTGCTTCAGACTACCTTAGCACAGATACGCAGTATTTT
cdr3_aa: CSASDYLSTDTQYF
j_call: TRBJ2-3
d_call: NA
clone_size: NA
v_call: TRBV20-1

cdr3_nt: TGTGCCAGCAGTTTAGTTGTACAGGCGATAGATACGCAGTATTTT
cdr3_aa: CASSLVVQAIDTQYF
j_call: TRBJ2-3
d_call: NA
clone_size: NA
v_call: TRBV27

cdr3_nt: TGTGCCAGCAGTTTTTACGGGGATAGCAATCAGCCCCAGCATTTT
cdr3_aa: CASSFYGDSNQPQHF
j_call: TRBJ1-5
d_call: NA
clone_size: many
v_call: TRBV27

cdr3_nt: TGTGCCAGTAGCCACGCCCCGGGACAGGGCCACGGGGAGCTGTTTTTT
cdr3_aa: CASSHAPGQGHGELFF
j_call: TRBJ2-2
d_call: TRBD1
clone_size: NA
v_call: TRBV19

cdr3_nt: TGTGCCAGCAGTTACTCGACAGGAGGGTTGGGGGAGCAGTACTTC
cdr3_aa: CASSYSTGGLGEQYF
j_call: TRBJ2-7
d_call: NA
clone_size: NA
v_call: TRBV6-5

cdr3_nt: TGTGCCAGCAGTCCCTCCGTGAGAGCGACCGGGGAGCTGTTTTTT
cdr3_aa: CASSPSVRATGELFF
j_call: TRBJ2-2
d_call: NA
clone_size: NA
v_call: TRBV27